The T cell receptor beta chain under discussion was sequenced for a study of blood T cells in healthy people across ages. Points from the study as a whole: Diversity was higher, and naive CD4+ cells more numerous, in long-lived donors than in aged donors.

Remarks on this clonotype: Its cognate antigen is unknown. The junction shows a germline mismatch at one end, possibly a read error.

The CDR3 spans 14 residues. Germline CDR1 reads ENHRY; CDR2 reads SYGVKD. Then a second PCR, running roughly 7 to 11 cycles, was carried out with a sample-barcoded 5' primer and a J-beta primer mix. TCRdb reprocessed the 5' RACE reads via MiXCR and lists one record per CDR3 protein. The data show about 600,000 distinct CDR3 sequences, roughly 48% seen once. Total RNA extraction produced at least 5.5 micrograms (per sample) for the study. This receptor was obtained from a man older than 75 in good health. The sequenced sample consisted of blood. V usage is TRBV10-3 and J usage is TRBJ2-5; 7 nucleotides line up with TRBD2. Near its end, the DNA agrees better with TRBJ2-7, so the J call may be wrong. CDR3 sequence (DNA): TGTGCTATCAGTGCTGGGACTAACCCCTACGAGCAGTACTTC. Translated, it gives CAISAGTNPYEQYF.